Listed here are 8 T cell receptor beta chains from one sample, sequenced in a study of blood T cell repertoires in COVID-19. TCRdb's table, derived via immunoSEQ multiplex PCR, lists solely in-frame clones and lacks some. In the table there are 200,000 to 300,000 clones, about 87% of which are singletons. Material for sequencing was peripheral blood. Source of these receptors: a man aged 55 to 70 who had recovered from COVID-19.

V and J are TRBV23-1 and TRBJ2-3; TRBD2 matches at 14 bases. TRBV23-1 is treated as an ORF (open reading frame) with a function not yet certain. The CDR3 is 21 residues long. Germline trimming cut 0 bases from V and 2 bases from J; bases unmatched to any gene: 13. DNA for the CDR3: TGCGCCAGCAGTCAATCGCGGGGGAATAGGGGACTAGCGGGAGCCACAGATACGCAGTATTTT. This codes for CASSQSRGNRGLAGATDTQYF.

As concerns this clone: Other DNA variants within this sample encode the same CDR3. This chain connects TRBV12-3 or TRBV12-4 to TRBJ1-2; possibly TRBD1 for D (5 bases). This CDR3 has 13 amino acids. The germline V and J ends were trimmed by 4 bases and 1 base, with 7 bases remaining between them. The CDR3 sequence is CASSSQGNYGYTF. The CDR3 nucleotides are TGTGCCAGCAGTTCCCAGGGTAACTATGGCTACACCTTC.

CDR3 loop: CASSIGLASGGPRDEQFF. The CDR3 nucleotides are TGTGCCAGTAGTATAGGTTTGGCTAGCGGGGGGCCGAGGGATGAGCAGTTCTTC. The J gene is TRBJ2-1, the V gene TRBV19; 11 bases are shared with TRBD2. Per the germline V gene, CDR1 is LNHDA and CDR2 is SQIVND (reference sequence). The CDR3 is 18 amino acids. The V and J ends lost 1 base and 8 bases, in that order; junction bases with no gene match: 13. The variable domain in full, completed from reference TRBV19 and TRBJ2-1, reads DGGITQSPKYLFRKEGQNVTLSCEQNLNHDAMYWYRQDPGQGLRLIYYSQIVNDFQKGDIAEGYSVSREKKESFPLTVTSAQKNPTAFYLCASSIGLASGGPRDEQFFGPGTRLTVL.

This clone appeared a single time. The chain has TRBV28 and TRBJ2-7, with TRBD2 matching 12 bases. Germline V gives CDR1 MDHEN, CDR2 SYDVKM. Losses at the gene ends were 4 bases for V and 9 bases for J; bases not matched to a gene: 13. This CDR3 is built from 16 residues. CDR3 residues: CASSSLHGTSGHPQYF. The CDR3 DNA reads as TGTGCCAGCAGTTCCTTACACGGGACTAGCGGGCATCCGCAGTACTTC.

This clone was found once. V is TRBV21-1 and J is TRBJ2-7; the D segment call TRBD2 is taken from the table without a DNA check. TRBV21-1 is a listed pseudogene. The CDR3 loop spans 19 amino acids. CDR3 coding DNA: TGTGCCAGTAACTCGAAGAACCAGAGAGCGCGGGGGCATACCTACGAGCAGTACTTC. Translated: CASNSKNQRARGHTYEQYF.

V usage is TRBV7-2 and J usage is TRBJ1-2; 8 nucleotides agree with TRBD1. The length of the CDR3 is 13 residues. The ends lost 5 bases at V and 7 bases at J; junction bases unmatched: 6. CDR1 and CDR2 (germline): SGHTA, FQGNSA. Written as DNA, the CDR3 is TGTGCCAGCAGCGAGTACAGGGGGTCTGGCTACACCTTC. It specifies CASSEYRGSGYTF.

The chain couples TRBV7-8 to TRBJ1-1; D gene uncertain. CDR1 is SGHVS and CDR2 is FQNEAQ in the germline V gene. Trimming removed 5 bases from V and 0 bases from J, with 13 bases in between. The CDR3 extends over 15 amino acids. DNA of the CDR3: TGTGCCAGCAGCGCCAGTGGAGATATGAACACTGAAGCTTTCTTT. Its translation: CASSASGDMNTEAFF.

This chain joins TRBV11-2 and TRBJ1-1; 7 positions match TRBD1. Unmatched junction bases numbered 11, after V lost 2 bases and J lost 2 bases. CDR1 and CDR2 (germline): SGHAT, FQNNGV. The CDR3 is 17 residues long. The CDR3 region is CASSLRRATGSNTEAFF. For the CDR3, the DNA is TGTGCCAGCAGCTTACGGCGGGCGACAGGGAGTAACACTGAAGCTTTCTTT.